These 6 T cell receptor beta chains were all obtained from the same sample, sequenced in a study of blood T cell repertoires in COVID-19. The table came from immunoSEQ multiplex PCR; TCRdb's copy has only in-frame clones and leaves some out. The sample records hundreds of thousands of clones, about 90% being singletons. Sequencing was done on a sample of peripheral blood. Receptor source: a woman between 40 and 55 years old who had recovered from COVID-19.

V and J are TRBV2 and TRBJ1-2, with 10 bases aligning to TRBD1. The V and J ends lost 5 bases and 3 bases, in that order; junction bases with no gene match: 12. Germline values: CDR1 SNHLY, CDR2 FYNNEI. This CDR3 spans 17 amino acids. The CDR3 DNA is TGTGCCAGCAGTCAAGGCGCGACAGGGGGCAGTTACTATGGCTACACCTTC. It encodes CASSQGATGGSYYGYTF.

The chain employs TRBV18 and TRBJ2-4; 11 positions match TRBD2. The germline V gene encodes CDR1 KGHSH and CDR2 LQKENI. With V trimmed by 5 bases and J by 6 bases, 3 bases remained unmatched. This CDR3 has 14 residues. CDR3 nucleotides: TGTGCCAGCTCATCCGGGACTAGCGGAAACATTCAGTACTTC. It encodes CASSSGTSGNIQYF.

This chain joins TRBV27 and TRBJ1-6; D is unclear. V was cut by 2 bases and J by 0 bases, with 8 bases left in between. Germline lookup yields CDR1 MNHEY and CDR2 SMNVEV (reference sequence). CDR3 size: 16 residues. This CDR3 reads CASSLRLSSYNSPLHF. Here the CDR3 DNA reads TGTGCCAGCAGTTTACGACTGAGCTCCTATAATTCACCCCTCCACTTT.

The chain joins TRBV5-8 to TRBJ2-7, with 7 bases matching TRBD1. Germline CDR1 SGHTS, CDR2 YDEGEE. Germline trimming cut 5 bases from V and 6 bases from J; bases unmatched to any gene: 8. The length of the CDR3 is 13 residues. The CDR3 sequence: CASSYRGLSEQYF. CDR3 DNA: TGTGCCAGCAGTTACAGGGGCCTTAGCGAGCAGTACTTC.

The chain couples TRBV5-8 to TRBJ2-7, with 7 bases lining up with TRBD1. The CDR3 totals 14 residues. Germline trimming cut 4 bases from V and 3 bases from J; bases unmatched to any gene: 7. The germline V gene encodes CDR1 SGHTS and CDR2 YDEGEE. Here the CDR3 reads CASSRQTGFYEQYF. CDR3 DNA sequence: TGTGCCAGCAGCCGTCAGACAGGGTTCTACGAGCAGTACTTC.

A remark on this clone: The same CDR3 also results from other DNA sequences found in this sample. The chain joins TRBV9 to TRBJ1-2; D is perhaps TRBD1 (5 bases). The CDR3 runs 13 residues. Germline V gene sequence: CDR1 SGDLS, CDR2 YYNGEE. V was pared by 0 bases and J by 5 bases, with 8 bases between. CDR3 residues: CASSVAGGYGYTF. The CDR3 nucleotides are TGTGCCAGCAGCGTAGCGGGGGGTTATGGCTACACCTTC.